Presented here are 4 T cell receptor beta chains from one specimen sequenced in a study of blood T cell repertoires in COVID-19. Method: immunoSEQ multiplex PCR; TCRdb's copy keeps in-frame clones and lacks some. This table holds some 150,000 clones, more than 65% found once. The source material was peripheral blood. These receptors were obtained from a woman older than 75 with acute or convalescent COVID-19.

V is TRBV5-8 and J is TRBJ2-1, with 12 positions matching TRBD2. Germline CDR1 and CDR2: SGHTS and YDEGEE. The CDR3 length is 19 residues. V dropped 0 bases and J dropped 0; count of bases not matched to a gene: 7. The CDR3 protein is CASSLVLAGGFSSYNEQFF. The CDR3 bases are TGTGCCAGCAGCTTGGTACTAGCGGGGGGCTTCAGCTCCTACAATGAGCAGTTCTTC.

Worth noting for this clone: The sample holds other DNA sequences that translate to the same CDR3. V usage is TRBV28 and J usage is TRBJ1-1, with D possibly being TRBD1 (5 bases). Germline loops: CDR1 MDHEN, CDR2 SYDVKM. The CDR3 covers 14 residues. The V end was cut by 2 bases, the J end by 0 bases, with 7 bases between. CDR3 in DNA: TGTGCCAGCAGTTTAGGGGGGGTGAACACTGAAGCTTTCTTT. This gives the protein CASSLGGVNTEAFF.

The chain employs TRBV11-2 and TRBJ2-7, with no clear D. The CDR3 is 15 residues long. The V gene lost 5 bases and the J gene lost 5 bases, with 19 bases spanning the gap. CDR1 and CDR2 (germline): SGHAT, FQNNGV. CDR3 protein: CASSPMMLSGHEQYF. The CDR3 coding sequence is TGTGCCAGCAGCCCCATGATGCTCTCTGGCCACGAGCAGTACTTC. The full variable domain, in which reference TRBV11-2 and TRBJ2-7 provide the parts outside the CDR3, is EAGVAQSPRYKIIEKRQSVAFWCNPISGHATLYWYQQILGQGPKLLIQFQNNGVVDDSQLPKDRFSAERLKGVDSTLKIQPAKLEDSAVYLCASSPMMLSGHEQYFGPGTRLTVT.

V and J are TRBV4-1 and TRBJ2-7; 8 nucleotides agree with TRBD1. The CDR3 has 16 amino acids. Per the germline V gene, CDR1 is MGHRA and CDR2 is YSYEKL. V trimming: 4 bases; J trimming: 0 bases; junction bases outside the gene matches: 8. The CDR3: CASSPGTGRSSYEQYF. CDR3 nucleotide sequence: TGCGCCAGCAGCCCTGGGACAGGTCGAAGCTCCTACGAGCAGTACTTC.